A selection of T cell receptor beta chains follows, all from one sample in a study of OX40 agonist ivuxolimab in advanced cancers. Assay used: immunoSEQ multiplex PCR; TCRdb lists only in-frame clones, some missing. This sample yields about 35,000 clones, of which roughly 80% are seen a single time; roughly 2.5% belongs to the top ten. Sequences were derived from CD4+ or CD8+ T cells sorted from blood, sampled in a trial of the OX40 agonist ivuxolimab. The source is an adult with an advanced solid tumor such as melanoma, head and neck, liver or kidney cancer. Each CDR3 is given with its conserved first and last residue. D genes are given only for firm matches. Clone size is shown for a subset of rows, as once, few, many or a class of expanded clone.

j_call,clone_size,d_call,v_call,cdr3_aa,cdr3_nt
TRBJ2-3,.,.,TRBV7-9,CASSPQTYLGTDTQYF,TGTGCCAGCAGCCCCCAGACCTACCTGGGCACAGATACGCAGTATTTT
TRBJ1-2,.,.,TRBV30,CAWRNTNYGYTF,TGTGCCTGGAGGAATACTAACTATGGCTACACCTTC
TRBJ1-3,.,.,TRBV18,CASSLNGHSGNTIYF,TGTGCCAGCTCACTCAACGGACACTCTGGAAACACCATATATTTT
TRBJ1-4,.,TRBD1,TRBV7-8,CASSPGQGRMTNEKLFF,TGTGCCAGCAGCCCGGGACAGGGTAGGATGACTAATGAAAAACTGTTTTTT
TRBJ2-1,once,.,TRBV29-1,CSVDPPGRFNEQFF,TGCAGCGTTGATCCCCCCGGCAGGTTCAATGAGCAGTTCTTC
TRBJ2-1,.,.,TRBV6-6,CASWGNEQFF,TGTGCCAGTTGGGGGAATGAGCAGTTCTTC
TRBJ2-1,.,.,TRBV11-1,CASSRSGVGHYEQFF,TGTGCCAGCAGCCGTTCGGGCGTAGGACATTATGAGCAGTTCTTC
TRBJ1-1,.,.,TRBV28,CASRDVRNTEAFF,TGTGCCAGCAGGGACGTCCGAAACACTGAAGCTTTCTTT
TRBJ2-1,.,TRBD2,TRBV5-4,CASSSGLAGVDEQFF,TGTGCCAGCAGCTCGGGACTAGCGGGAGTAGATGAGCAGTTCTTC
TRBJ1-5,.,.,TRBV25-1,CASSGEKGGAFGPQHF,TGTGCCAGCAGTGGAGAAAAGGGGGGGGCCTTCGGGCCCCAGCATTTT
TRBJ2-5,few,TRBD1,TRBV9,CASSASWGTGMSETQYF,TGTGCCAGCAGCGCATCATGGGGGACAGGGATGTCGGAGACCCAGTACTTC
TRBJ2-7,few,.,TRBV6-1,CASSEWGLQAYEQYF,TGTGCCAGCAGTGAATGGGGTTTGCAAGCCTACGAGCAGTACTTC
TRBJ1-4,once,TRBD1,TRBV28,CASRPGGSNEKLFF,TGTGCCAGCCGTCCAGGGGGTAGTAATGAAAAACTGTTTTTT
TRBJ2-1,.,TRBD2,TRBV9,CASSARLAFTSLNEQFF,TGTGCCAGCAGCGCCCGACTAGCCTTCACTAGTTTGAATGAGCAGTTCTTC
TRBJ2-7,.,.,TRBV2,CATNRDYEQYF,TGTGCCACCAACCGGGACTACGAGCAGTACTTC
TRBJ1-5,.,.,TRBV6-5,CASSYSAPGRGQPQHF,TGTGCCAGCAGTTACTCGGCCCCTGGCAGAGGTCAGCCCCAGCATTTT
TRBJ1-4,.,.,TRBV11-1,CASSRALNEKLFF,TGTGCCAGCAGCCGGGCCCTTAATGAAAAACTGTTTTTT
TRBJ2-7,.,TRBD2,TRBV9,CASSDLAGPSYEQYF,TGTGCCAGCAGCGACTTAGCGGGGCCCTCCTACGAGCAGTACTTC
TRBJ2-6,.,.,TRBV27,CASTSRFSGANVLTF,TGTGCCAGCACTTCAAGGTTTTCCGGGGCCAACGTCCTGACTTTC
TRBJ1-1,.,.,TRBV9,CASSVGAGGNTEAFF,TGTGCCAGCAGCGTAGGGGCAGGCGGGAACACTGAAGCTTTCTTT
TRBJ2-7,.,.,TRBV10-3,CAISRDTYEQYF,TGTGCCATCAGTAGAGACACTTACGAGCAGTACTTC
TRBJ1-6,.,TRBD1,TRBV19,CASSGTGGNSPLHF,TGTGCCAGTAGCGGGACAGGGGGTAATTCACCCCTCCACTTT
TRBJ1-5,.,.,TRBV7-2,CASSLEQGLNQPQHF,TGTGCCAGCAGCTTAGAACAGGGTCTCAATCAGCCCCAGCATTTT
TRBJ1-1,.,TRBD1,TRBV19,CASRMDRGTTEAFF,TGTGCCAGTAGGATGGACAGGGGGACCACTGAAGCTTTCTTT
TRBJ1-5,.,.,TRBV7-9,CASSLEGGSRPQHF,TGTGCCAGCAGCTTAGAGGGGGGGAGTCGGCCCCAGCATTTT
TRBJ1-1,.,.,TRBV7-9,CASSGNTEAFF,TGTGCCAGCAGCGGCAACACTGAAGCTTTCTTT
TRBJ1-4,.,.,TRBV28,CASSFSGSSFEKLFF,TGTGCCAGCAGTTTCTCCGGCAGTAGTTTCGAAAAACTGTTTTTT